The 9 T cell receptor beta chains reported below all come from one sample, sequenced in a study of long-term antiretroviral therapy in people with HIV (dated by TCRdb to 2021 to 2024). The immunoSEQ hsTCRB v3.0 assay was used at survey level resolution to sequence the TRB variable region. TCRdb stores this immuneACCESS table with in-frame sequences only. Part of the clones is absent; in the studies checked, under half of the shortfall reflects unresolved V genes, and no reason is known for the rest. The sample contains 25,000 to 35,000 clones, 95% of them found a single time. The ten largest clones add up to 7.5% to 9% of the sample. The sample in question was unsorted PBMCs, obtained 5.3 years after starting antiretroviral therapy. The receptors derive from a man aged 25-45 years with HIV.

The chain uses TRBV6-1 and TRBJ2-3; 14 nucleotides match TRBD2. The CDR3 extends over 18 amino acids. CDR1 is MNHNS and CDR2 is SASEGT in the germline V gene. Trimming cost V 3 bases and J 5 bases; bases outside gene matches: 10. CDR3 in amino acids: CASSEYRTGTSGGDTQYF. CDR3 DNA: TGTGCCAGCAGTGAGTACCGGACCGGGACTAGCGGGGGAGATACGCAGTATTTT.

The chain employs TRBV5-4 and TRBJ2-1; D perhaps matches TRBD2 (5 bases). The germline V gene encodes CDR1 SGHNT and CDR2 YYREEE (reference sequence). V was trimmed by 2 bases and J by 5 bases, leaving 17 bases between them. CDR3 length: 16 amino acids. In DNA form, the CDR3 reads TGTGCCAGCAGCTTTGTTTTCGGGGTCGGGGACAATGAGCAGTTCTTC. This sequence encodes CASSFVFGVGDNEQFF.

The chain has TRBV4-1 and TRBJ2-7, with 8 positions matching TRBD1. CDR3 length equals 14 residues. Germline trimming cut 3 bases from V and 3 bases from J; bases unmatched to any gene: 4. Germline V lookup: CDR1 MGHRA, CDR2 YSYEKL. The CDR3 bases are TGCGCCAGCAGCCACCCAGGGGGCTACTACGAGCAGTACTTC. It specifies CASSHPGGYYEQYF.

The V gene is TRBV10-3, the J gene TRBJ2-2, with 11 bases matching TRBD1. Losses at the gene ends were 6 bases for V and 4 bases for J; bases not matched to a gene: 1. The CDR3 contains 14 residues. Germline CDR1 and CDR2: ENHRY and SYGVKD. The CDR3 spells CAIRGQGATGELFF. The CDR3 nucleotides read TGTGCCATCAGAGGACAGGGGGCCACCGGGGAGCTGTTTTTT.

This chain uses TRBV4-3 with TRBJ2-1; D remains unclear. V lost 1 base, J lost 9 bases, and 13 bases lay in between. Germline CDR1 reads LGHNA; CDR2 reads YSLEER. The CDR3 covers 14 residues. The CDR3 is CASSQGFETTEQFF. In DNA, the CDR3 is TGCGCCAGCAGCCAAGGTTTCGAGACCACTGAGCAGTTCTTC.

CDR3 in amino acids: CASSRGQGSMSNEKLFF. The CDR3 coding sequence is TGTGCCAGCAGCCGAGGACAGGGGTCTATGTCTAATGAAAAACTGTTTTTT. V usage is TRBV5-8 and J usage is TRBJ1-4; 9 bases map to TRBD1. CDR1 and CDR2 (germline): SGHTS, YDEGEE. This CDR3 contains 17 residues. V shed 4 bases and J 3 bases; nucleotides not matched to a gene: 10.

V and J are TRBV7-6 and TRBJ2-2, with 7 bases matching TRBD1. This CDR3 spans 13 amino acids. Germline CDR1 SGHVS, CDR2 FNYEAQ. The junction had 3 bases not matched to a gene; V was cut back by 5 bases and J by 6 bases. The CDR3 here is CASSVTGAGELFF. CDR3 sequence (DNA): TGTGCCAGCAGCGTAACAGGGGCCGGGGAGCTGTTTTTT.

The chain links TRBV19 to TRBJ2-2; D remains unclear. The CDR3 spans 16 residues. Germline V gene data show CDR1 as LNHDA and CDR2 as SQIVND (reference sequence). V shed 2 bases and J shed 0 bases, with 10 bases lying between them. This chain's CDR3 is CASSINRRTNTGELFF. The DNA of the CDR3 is TGTGCCAGTAGTATAAATAGACGGACGAACACCGGGGAGCTGTTTTTT.

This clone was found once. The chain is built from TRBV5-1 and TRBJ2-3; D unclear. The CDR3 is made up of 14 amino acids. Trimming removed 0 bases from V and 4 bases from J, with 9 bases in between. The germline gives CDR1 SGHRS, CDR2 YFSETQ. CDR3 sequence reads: CASSLGPRADTQYF. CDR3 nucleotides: TGCGCCAGCAGCTTGGGCCCTCGGGCAGATACGCAGTATTTT.